These 7 T cell receptor beta chains share one sample of origin, sequenced in a study of cytomegalovirus exposure and HLA in healthy donors. With 60 Vbeta and 13 Jbeta primers, the PCR was carried out. The assay was immunoSEQ multiplex PCR, and TCRdb's table has in-frame clones only and misses some. The table shows about 130,000 clones, with over 60% occurring only once. Sample: PBMCs. The receptors here all came from a man aged 50 or older in good health and CMV-seronegative.

J is TRBJ1-6 and V is TRBV5-1; D perhaps matches TRBD1 (6 bases). The V end was cut by 0 bases, the J end by 7 bases, with 11 bases between. The germline V gene has CDR1 SGHRS and CDR2 YFSETQ. The CDR3 is 15 amino acids. The CDR3 loop reads CASSLAPGVNSPLHF. CDR3 DNA: TGCGCCAGCAGCTTGGCCCCAGGGGTGAATTCACCCCTCCACTTT. The full variable domain, in which reference TRBV5-1 and TRBJ1-6 provide the parts outside the CDR3, is KAGVTQTPRYLIKTRGQQVTLSCSPISGHRSVSWYQQTPGQGLQFLFEYFSETQRNKGNFPGRFSGRQFSNSRSEMNVSTLELGDSALYLCASSLAPGVNSPLHFGNGTRLTVT.

The V gene is TRBV5-4, the J gene TRBJ1-2; perhaps TRBD1 as D (5 bases). V lost 7 bases and J 6 bases, leaving 10 bases between the germline ends. This CDR3 spans 11 amino acids. Germline V CDR1 and CDR2: SGHNT, YYREEE (reference sequence). The CDR3 bases are TGTGCCAGCCAGCGGGGGAATGGCTACACCTTC. Translating it yields CASQRGNGYTF.

The chain joins TRBV30 to TRBJ1-3; D unresolved. V lost 2 bases to trimming and J lost 1 base, with 12 bases between them. Per the germline V gene, CDR1 is GTSNPN and CDR2 is SVGIG (reference sequence). This CDR3 has 15 amino acids. The CDR3 region is CAWSNVAQSGNTIYF. DNA of the CDR3: TGTGCCTGGAGTAACGTGGCCCAATCTGGAAACACCATATATTTT.

The V gene is TRBV29-1, the J gene TRBJ1-5; possible D gene TRBD1, 5 bases. Per the germline V gene, CDR1 is SQVTM and CDR2 is ANQGSEA. The CDR3 runs 12 residues. Trimming took off 7 bases at V and 4 bases at J, with 11 bases between the two ends. The CDR3 region has the DNA TGCAGCGCGGGCGGGGGGAATCAGCCCCAGCATTTT. Its translation: CSAGGGNQPQHF.

A single count supports this clone. The chain combines TRBV2 with TRBJ2-1, with 7 bases identical to TRBD1. The CDR3 totals 17 residues. CDR1 is SNHLY and CDR2 is FYNNEI in the germline V gene. After removal of 7 bases from V and 9 bases from J, the junction contained 21 bases not matched to a gene. The CDR3 spells CASNRPKTGTVNGEQFF. CDR3 bases: TGTGCCAGCAACAGACCGAAGACAGGGACCGTCAACGGTGAGCAGTTCTTC.

The chain employs TRBV6-5 and TRBJ1-2, with D possibly matching TRBD1 (5 bases). CDR3 length: 14 amino acids. The germline V gene encodes CDR1 MNHEY and CDR2 SVGAGI. The V end was cut by 8 bases, the J end by 0 bases, with 13 bases between. CDR3 coding DNA: TGTGCCAGCGCCGGTAGGACAACTAACTATGGCTACACCTTC. Its translation is CASAGRTTNYGYTF.

The chain links TRBV5-1 to TRBJ2-7; tentatively, D is TRBD1 (6 bases). This CDR3 is built from 12 residues. Trimming took 3 bases from V and 4 from J, leaving 8 bases between them. The germline gives CDR1 SGHRS, CDR2 YFSETQ. CDR3 loop: CASSSQGYEQYF. The CDR3 region has the DNA TGCGCCAGCAGCTCACAGGGTTACGAGCAGTACTTC.